This T cell receptor beta chain emerged from a study of blood T cell repertoires in COVID-19. Overall study: COVID-19 samples from acute and convalescent phases originated in the United States, Italy and Spain. Sample material is recorded as cDNA or gDNA derived from T cells, B-cell-depleted T cells, or PBMCs.

This clone was observed once. In Seattle, patients joined the study during active infection and were tracked longitudinally. Original methodology: The assay estimated nucleated cells by amplifying reference gene primers. The method was immunoSEQ multiplex PCR; TCRdb's version includes in-frame clones alone and lacks a portion of them. V, J and clone size were drawn from that table, and D and trimming were deduced from the DNA. The table lists fewer than 350,000 clones, roughly 89% of them singletons, with approximately 9.9% in the top ten. Germline V lookup: CDR1 MNHNY, CDR2 SVGAGI (reference sequence). The CDR3 runs 14 residues. The J segment lost 6 bases and the V segment lost 4 bases, leaving 4 bases of the junction unmatched.

The TCR comes from a man under 40 with COVID-19, enrolled during active disease. The rearrangement joins TRBV6-6 to TRBJ2-3, with 10 bases fitting TRBD1. Sequencing was carried out using peripheral blood. The CDR3 nucleotides read TGTGCCAGCAGTTCATTGGACAGGGGGGATACGCAGTATTTT. Protein sequence: CASSSLDRGDTQYF.